The 28 T cell receptor beta chains listed next were all sequenced from one sample in a study of control samples from healthy donors and cancer patients. Sequencing used immunoSEQ multiplex PCR; TCRdb keeps in-frame clones, though not all of them. The sample lists around 80,000 clones; about 94% were seen once. The sample was blood. These receptors all stem from a woman in her 30s in good health.

This chain connects TRBV6-5 to TRBJ2-2; D ambiguous. CDR3 length equals 14 residues. Germline V CDR1 and CDR2: MNHEY, SVGAGI. Between the trimmed V and J ends, which lost 8 bases and 1 base, there was a span of 11 bases. In DNA form, the CDR3 reads TGTGCCAGCTCACCTAACAGGAACACCGGGGAGCTGTTTTTT. It yields the protein CASSPNRNTGELFF.

The CDR3, as DNA: TGTGCCAGCAGCGTGGACTTACGATTGGAGACCCAGTACTTC. Its protein product is CASSVDLRLETQYF. V is TRBV9 and J is TRBJ2-5; possible D gene TRBD2, 5 bases. The CDR3 is made up of 14 amino acids. Germline V CDR1 and CDR2: SGDLS, YYNGEE. With 2 bases removed from V and 5 bases from J, the gap between germline ends came to 13 bases. The entire variable domain, with the rest obtained from reference TRBV9 and TRBJ2-5, is as follows: DSGVTQTPKHLITATGQRVTLRCSPRSGDLSVYWYQQSLDQGLQFLIQYYNGEERAKGNILERFSAQQFPDLHSELNLSSLELGDSALYFCASSVDLRLETQYFGPGTRLLVL.

The V call is TRBV7-6, the J call TRBJ2-2, with D unresolved. Germline CDR1 is SGHVS and CDR2 is FNYEAQ. CDR3 length equals 15 residues. The ends were cut back, 1 base at V and 3 bases at J, with 9 bases in the middle. The CDR3 region is CASSLGTDYTGELFF. In DNA, the CDR3 is TGTGCCAGCAGCTTAGGTACAGACTACACCGGGGAGCTGTTTTTT. The full variable domain, rest sourced from reference TRBV7-6 and TRBJ2-2, is GAGVSQSPRYKVTKRGQDVALRCDPISGHVSLYWYRQALGQGPEFLTYFNYEAQQDKSGLPNDRFSAERPEGSISTLTIQRTEQRDSAMYRCASSLGTDYTGELFFGEGSRLTVL.

This rearrangement joins TRBV12-3 or TRBV12-4 to TRBJ1-6; 7 positions agree with TRBD1. After removal of 9 bases from V and 9 bases from J, the junction contained 8 bases not matched to a gene. The CDR3 contains 13 residues. CDR3 residues: CASKTGNFSPLHF. The CDR3 bases are TGTGCCAGTAAGACAGGGAACTTTTCACCCCTCCACTTT.

This clone has only one observation. CDR3 sequence (DNA): TGTGCCAGCAGTTTAGCCCCGAGCTCCTACGAGCAGTACTTC. Translating gives CASSLAPSSYEQYF. The rearrangement uses TRBV28 and TRBJ2-7; D gene unclear. Looked up from germline, CDR1 is MDHEN and CDR2 is SYDVKM. V gave up 2 bases and J gave up 0 bases, with 8 bases separating them. The CDR3 is 14 amino acids.

The rearrangement joins TRBV4-2 to TRBJ1-2; 8 nucleotides line up with TRBD1. Germline CDR1 LGHNA, CDR2 YNFKEQ. V shed 8 bases and J 2 bases; nucleotides not matched to a gene: 7. The CDR3 totals 14 residues. The CDR3 sequence is CASLGQGMNYGYTF. The CDR3 DNA follows: TGTGCCAGCTTAGGACAGGGCATGAACTATGGCTACACCTTC.

The CDR3 loop reads CASTPLGGGTNEKLFF. The CDR3 nucleotides are TGTGCCAGTACCCCACTAGGTGGAGGCACTAATGAAAAACTGTTTTTT. V gene TRBV19 combines with J gene TRBJ1-4; D remains ambiguous. Germline V lookup: CDR1 LNHDA, CDR2 SQIVND (reference sequence). With 7 bases removed from V and 2 bases from J, the gap between germline ends came to 17 bases. The CDR3 is made up of 16 amino acids.

The chain has TRBV29-1 and TRBJ1-1, with 8 bases matching TRBD1. Unmatched junction bases numbered 1, after V lost 6 bases and J lost 4 bases. CDR1 SQVTM and CDR2 ANQGSEA come from the germline V gene. This CDR3 is built from 11 residues. The chain's CDR3 is CSVTGGTEAFF. DNA of the CDR3: TGCAGCGTCACAGGGGGCACTGAAGCTTTCTTT. Together with reference TRBV29-1 and TRBJ1-1, the CDR3 gives the full variable domain: SAVISQKPSRDICQRGTSLTIQCQVDSQVTMMFWYRQQPGQSLTLIATANQGSEATYESGFVIDKFPISRPNLTFSTLTVSNMSPEDSSIYLCSVTGGTEAFFGQGTRLTVV.

This chain connects TRBV7-9 to TRBJ1-2, with D maybe TRBD1 (6 bases). Germline CDR1 is SEHNR and CDR2 is FQNEAQ (reference sequence). The CDR3 totals 12 residues. The germline V and J ends were trimmed by 8 bases and 7 bases, with 14 bases remaining between them. The CDR3 protein is CASGDRSSGYTF. The CDR3 DNA is TGTGCCAGCGGAGACAGGTCATCTGGCTACACCTTC.

This rearrangement joins TRBV5-1 to TRBJ1-2; tentative D call: TRBD1 (5 bases). With 7 bases removed from V and 0 bases from J, the gap between germline ends came to 13 bases. The CDR3 is 14 amino acids. Germline V gives CDR1 SGHRS, CDR2 YFSETQ. The CDR3: CASAQGDANYGYTF. CDR3 sequence (DNA): TGCGCCAGCGCTCAAGGGGATGCTAACTATGGCTACACCTTC.

The chain uses TRBV2 and TRBJ1-2; the D is unclear. The CDR3 has 14 amino acids. Germline CDR1 and CDR2: SNHLY and FYNNEI. V gave up 5 bases and J gave up 4 bases, with 14 bases separating them. The CDR3 loop reads CASSPQPGGYGYTF. In nucleotides, the CDR3 is TGTGCCAGCAGTCCACAGCCCGGCGGCTATGGCTACACCTTC.

This chain links TRBV5-1 with TRBJ1-1, with 8 bases identical to TRBD1. The V gene's germline CDR1 is SGHRS and CDR2 YFSETQ. V was clipped by 3 bases and J by 12 bases; unmatched bases: 13. The CDR3 runs 14 residues. The CDR3 here is CASSYYPGQAASFF. CDR3 sequence (DNA): TGCGCCAGCAGCTATTACCCGGGACAGGCGGCCTCTTTCTTT.

The chain has TRBV15 and TRBJ1-6; a possible D gene is TRBD1 (5 bases). Germline values: CDR1 LNHNV, CDR2 YYDKDF (reference sequence). CDR3 size: 13 residues. Between the trimmed V and J ends, which lost 0 bases and 9 bases, there was a span of 6 bases. This CDR3 is CATSRDRASPLHF. DNA of the CDR3: TGTGCCACCAGCAGAGACAGGGCTTCACCCCTCCACTTT.

The V and J genes are TRBV15 and TRBJ1-5; unclear D gene. The CDR3 contains 16 residues. Trimming cost V 0 bases and J 2 bases, with 11 bases left between them. From germline, CDR1 is LNHNV and CDR2 YYDKDF (reference sequence). This CDR3 reads CATSREGNSGNQPQHF. In DNA, the CDR3 is TGTGCCACCAGCAGAGAAGGCAATAGCGGCAATCAGCCCCAGCATTTT. The full variable domain, with the rest looked up from reference TRBV15 and TRBJ1-5, is DAMVIQNPRYQVTQFGKPVTLSCSQTLNHNVMYWYQQKSSQAPKLLFHYYDKDFNNEADTPDNFQSRRPNTSFCFLDIRSPGLGDTAMYLCATSREGNSGNQPQHFGDGTRLSIL.

This rearrangement joins TRBV5-1 to TRBJ1-4, with D possibly being TRBD1 (5 bases). From germline, CDR1 is SGHRS and CDR2 YFSETQ. The CDR3 runs 15 residues. The ends were cut back, 2 bases at V and 5 bases at J, with 13 bases in the middle. The CDR3 loop reads CASSFGTPGNEKLFF. Written as DNA, the CDR3 is TGCGCCAGCAGCTTCGGTACCCCAGGGAATGAAAAACTGTTTTTT.

The rearrangement uses TRBV7-2 and TRBJ1-1; no clear D gene. Germline assignment: CDR1 SGHTA and CDR2 FQGNSA. The CDR3 totals 13 residues. Trimming cost V 2 bases and J 4 bases, with 8 bases left between them. For the CDR3, the DNA is TGTGCCAGCAGCTTAACGAGGGCCACTGAAGCTTTCTTT. Its protein product is CASSLTRATEAFF.

J is TRBJ1-5 and V is TRBV7-2, with TRBD1 identical over 7 bases. Trimming took 5 bases from V and 3 from J; bases not matched to a gene: 7. Germline loops: CDR1 SGHTA, CDR2 FQGNSA. This CDR3 region has 15 residues. The DNA for the CDR3 is TGTGCCAGCAGCGGCCAGGGGGGAACCAATCAGCCCCAGCATTTT. This codes for CASSGQGGTNQPQHF.

V and J are TRBV18 and TRBJ1-1; D possibly corresponds to TRBD1 (5 bases). There are 11 residues in the CDR3. Deletions cut 4 bases from V and 10 bases from J, with 10 bases between. CDR1 and CDR2 (germline): KGHSH, LQKENI. This chain's CDR3 is CASSRGSGAFF. In DNA form, the CDR3 reads TGTGCCAGCTCACGGGGGTCTGGAGCTTTCTTT. The full variable domain, completed using reference TRBV18 and TRBJ1-1, is NAGVMQNPRHLVRRRGQEARLRCSPMKGHSHVYWYRQLPEEGLKFMVYLQKENIIDESGMPKERFSAEFPKEGPSILRIQQVVRGDSAAYFCASSRGSGAFFGQGTRLTVV.

The genes are TRBV6-5 and TRBJ1-1; D unclear. The CDR3 length is 13 residues. V was cut by 2 bases and J by 3 bases, with 7 bases left in between. From germline, CDR1 is MNHEY and CDR2 SVGAGI. CDR3 bases: TGTGCCAGCAGTTACGAGGGCTACACTGAAGCTTTCTTT. It is translated as CASSYEGYTEAFF.

The chain combines TRBV18 with TRBJ2-3; 9 bases line up with TRBD2. This CDR3 contains 16 residues. The V gene's germline CDR1 is KGHSH and CDR2 LQKENI. The V segment lost 3 bases and the J segment 2 bases; nucleotides outside the gene matches: 6. As DNA, the CDR3 is TGTGCCAGCTCACCCACTAGCGGGCCTCCCACAGATACGCAGTATTTT. Translation gives CASSPTSGPPTDTQYF.

The rearrangement uses TRBV18 and TRBJ2-5; TRBD2 aligns across 13 bases. The length of the CDR3 is 17 residues. Germline lookup yields CDR1 KGHSH and CDR2 LQKENI. Trimming cost V 6 bases and J 4 bases; bases outside gene matches: 11. The CDR3: CASSLGLAGAPGETQYF. CDR3 bases: TGTGCCAGCTCCCTAGGACTAGCGGGGGCTCCTGGAGAGACCCAGTACTTC.

V usage is TRBV3-1 (or the pseudogene TRBV3-2) and J usage is TRBJ1-1; tentative D call: TRBD1 (5 bases). V was cut by 0 bases and J by 0 bases, with 11 bases left in between. CDR1 and CDR2 (germline): LGHDT, YNNKEL (reference sequence). This CDR3 is built from 16 residues. CDR3 nucleotide sequence: TGTGCCAGCAGCCAAGATTGGGGCAGGGTGAACACTGAAGCTTTCTTT. Its protein is CASSQDWGRVNTEAFF.

V gene TRBV15 combines with J gene TRBJ2-3; D may match TRBD1 or TRBD2 (5 bases each). The germline V and J ends were trimmed by 0 bases and 1 base, with 11 bases remaining between them. CDR1 LNHNV and CDR2 YYDKDF come from the germline V gene (reference sequence). The CDR3 sequence is 16 residues long. This chain's CDR3 is CATSRDEGWGTDTQYF. CDR3 nucleotide sequence: TGTGCCACCAGCAGAGATGAGGGGTGGGGCACAGATACGCAGTATTTT.

This clone was seen just once. This chain joins TRBV5-4 and TRBJ2-7, with 7 bases that match TRBD1. Trimming removed 5 bases from V and 3 bases from J; junction bases left unmatched: 5. Germline values: CDR1 SGHNT, CDR2 YYREEE (reference sequence). CDR3 length: 13 amino acids. In DNA form, the CDR3 reads TGTGCCAGCAGTCAACAGGGGCACTACGAGCAGTACTTC. This sequence encodes CASSQQGHYEQYF. Together with reference TRBV5-4 and TRBJ2-7, the CDR3 gives the full variable domain: ETGVTQSPTHLIKTRGQQVTLRCSSQSGHNTVSWYQQALGQGPQFIFQYYREEENGRGNFPPRFSGLQFPNYSSELNVNALELDDSALYLCASSQQGHYEQYFGPGTRLTVT.

The chain employs TRBV15 and TRBJ2-7; D is unclear. V was trimmed by 0 bases and J by 5 bases, leaving 8 bases between them. The CDR3 length is 13 residues. Germline CDR1 reads LNHNV; CDR2 reads YYDKDF (reference sequence). The CDR3 region has the DNA TGTGCCACCAGCAGAGAGAATTTCGACGAGCAGTACTTC. Protein: CATSRENFDEQYF.

This clone has a single count. The CDR3 sequence is CASSTWDGDTGELFF. In DNA form, the CDR3 reads TGTGCCAGTAGTACTTGGGACGGCGACACCGGGGAGCTGTTTTTT. The genes are TRBV19 and TRBJ2-2, with D perhaps matching TRBD1 or TRBD2 (5 bases each). V was shortened by 4 bases and J by 3 bases, with 12 bases between the two germline ends. This CDR3 spans 15 amino acids. Per germline, CDR1 LNHDA and CDR2 SQIVND (reference sequence).

J is TRBJ1-2 and V is TRBV5-1; D gene uncertain. Trimming left V 4 bases short and J 11 bases short, with 15 bases between. The germline CDR1 and CDR2 sequences are SGHRS and YFSETQ. The CDR3 length is 12 residues. As DNA, the CDR3 is TGCGCCAGCAGCCCGGACCGGGTGAGGTACACCTTC. This encodes CASSPDRVRYTF.

The chain has TRBV7-3 and TRBJ2-1, with TRBD2 identical over 9 bases. The germline V gene has CDR1 SGHTA and CDR2 FQGTGA. The CDR3 contains 17 residues. V lost 1 base to trimming and J lost 4 bases; unmatched junction nucleotides: 8. The CDR3 reads CASSLRPAGGRYNEQFF. CDR3 DNA: TGTGCCAGCAGCTTAAGGCCCGCGGGGGGGCGATACAATGAGCAGTTCTTC.